The entry that follows covers one TCR beta chain sequence. Its antigen is still unknown. The sample originates from a study of PD-1 blockade in classical Hodgkin lymphoma. General study findings and limits: Significantly greater TCR diversity emerged by C4D1 in CD4+ cells but not CD8+ cells. Baseline diversity resembling that of newly diagnosed patients was seen in complete responders. There remain no defined causes for the repertoire differences, which possibly reflect disease activity or prior therapy.

After autologous stem cell transplantation all patients relapsed, and prior brentuximab vedotin exposure differed between cohorts. Best responses included complete response and partial response; otherwise, the best response was progressive disease. Data came from immunoSEQ multiplex PCR; TCRdb stores just in-frame clones and leaves some out. The table lists 130,000 to 150,000 clones, approximately 81% of them singletons. Losses at the gene ends were 4 bases for V and 2 bases for J; bases not matched to a gene: 7. CDR1 is LGHNA, CDR2 YNFKEQ, per germline. The CDR3 is 15 amino acids. The clonotype originates from a human donor with classical Hodgkin lymphoma. Sequencing used peripheral blood mononuclear cells (PBMCs), obtained before the second cycle of nivolumab. This chain links TRBV4-2 with TRBJ2-7; 8 nucleotides align to TRBD2. The CDR3 DNA sequence: TGTGCCAGCAGCCCAGGGACTAGTATCGCCTACGAGCAGTACTTC. Protein product: CASSPGTSIAYEQYF.